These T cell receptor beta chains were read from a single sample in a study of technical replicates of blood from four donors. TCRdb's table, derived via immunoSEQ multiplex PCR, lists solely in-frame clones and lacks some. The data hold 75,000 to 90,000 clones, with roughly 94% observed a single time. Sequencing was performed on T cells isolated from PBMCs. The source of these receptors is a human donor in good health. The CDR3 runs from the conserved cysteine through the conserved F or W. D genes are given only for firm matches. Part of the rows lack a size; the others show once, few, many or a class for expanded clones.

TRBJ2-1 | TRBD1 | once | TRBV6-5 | TGTGCCAGCAGAGGACAGGGGGCATATGAGCAGTTCTTC | CASRGQGAYEQFF
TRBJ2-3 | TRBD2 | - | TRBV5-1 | TGCGCCAGCAGCCTACTAGCGGGAGGATTGGATACGCAGTATTTT | CASSLLAGGLDTQYF
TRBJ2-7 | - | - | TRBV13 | TGTGCCAGCAGCCCACAACAGGGATACGAGCAGTACTTC | CASSPQQGYEQYF
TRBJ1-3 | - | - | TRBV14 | TGTGCCAGCAGCCAAGACCACGCGAGCTCTGGAAACACCATATATTTT | CASSQDHASSGNTIYF
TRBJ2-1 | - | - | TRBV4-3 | TGCGCCAGCAGCATTAGCCCAGCCTCCTACAATGAGCAGTTCTTC | CASSISPASYNEQFF
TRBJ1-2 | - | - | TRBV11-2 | TGTGCCAGCAGCTTAGTGGCAGGGGCCTATGGCTACACCTTC | CASSLVAGAYGYTF
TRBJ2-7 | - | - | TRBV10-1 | TGCGCCAGCAGTGAAGTCTCCTATCCCTACGAGCAGTACTTC | CASSEVSYPYEQYF
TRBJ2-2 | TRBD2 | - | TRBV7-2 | TGTGCCAGCAGCCCTGTAGCGGGTACAAGTACCGGGGAGCTGTTTTTT | CASSPVAGTSTGELFF
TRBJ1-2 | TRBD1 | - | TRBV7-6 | TGTGCCAGCAGCTCAGACAGGGGTAATGGCTACACCTTC | CASSSDRGNGYTF
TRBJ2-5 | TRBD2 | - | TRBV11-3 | TGTGCCAGCAGCTTAGTCGCGGGAGCTGAGACCCAGTACTTC | CASSLVAGAETQYF
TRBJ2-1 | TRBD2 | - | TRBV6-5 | TGTGCCAGCTCCCGTGGACTAGCTCGCAATGAGCAGTTCTTC | CASSRGLARNEQFF
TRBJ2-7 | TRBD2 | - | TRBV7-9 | TGTGCCAGCAGCTACGGACTAGCGGAGACCTACGAGCAGTACTTC | CASSYGLAETYEQYF
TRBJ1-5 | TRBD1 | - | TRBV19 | TGTGCCAGTAGCAGGGGACAGGGGTATCAGCCCCAGCATTTT | CASSRGQGYQPQHF
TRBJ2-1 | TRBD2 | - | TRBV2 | TGTGCCAGGCGTAGCGAGCGGGAGATATATGAGCAGTTCTTC | CARRSEREIYEQFF
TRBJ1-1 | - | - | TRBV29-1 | TGCAGCGTACAGAACACTGAAGCTTTCTTT | CSVQNTEAFF